The clone carrying this T cell receptor beta chain has just a few counts. Trimming took 4 bases from V and 1 from J; bases not matched to a gene: 7. CDR3 size: 15 residues. The data were taken from a study of T cell repertoires in cytomegalovirus infection. Background on the study: In public TCR beta signatures, there were indications of both CMV infection and matching HLA type.

MiXCR, run by TCRdb on the reads, gives a single entry per CDR3 protein. The sample includes about 740,000 distinct CDR3 sequences, under 40% of them seen just once. The sequenced sample consisted of PBMCs. The J gene is TRBJ2-7, the V gene TRBV12-3 or TRBV12-4, with TRBD1 identical over 7 bases. The sequence came from a human donor in good health (CMV status not recorded). Some clones in this sample may be carry-over from other donors' samples. The CDR3 region has the DNA TGTGCCAGCAGTTCAACAGGGGATGGGTCCTACGAGCAGTACTTC. Translation gives CASSSTGDGSYEQYF.